Each of the 7 T cell receptor beta chains below was sequenced from the same sample in a study of T cell repertoires in cytomegalovirus infection. These receptors' targets are unknown. TCRdb re-derived calls from the reads in MiXCR, one entry per CDR3 protein. The table has 50,000 to 60,000 distinct CDR3 sequences, around 20% seen once. Sequencing used CD8+ T cells from cultured PBMCs, obtained from culture after CMV antigen stimulation. The receptors stem from a human donor in good health (CMV status not recorded). Some clones in this sample may be carry-over from other donors' samples.

This clonotype occurred a few times. V is TRBV12-3 or TRBV12-4 and J is TRBJ2-1; 9 positions match TRBD1. Unmatched junction bases numbered 9, after V lost 3 bases and J lost 15 bases. This CDR3 has 13 amino acids. In nucleotides, the CDR3 is TGTGCCAGCAGTTTGGGGGGACCGGGACAGGGGTTCTTC. This sequence encodes CASSLGGPGQGFF.

Only a few counts were recorded for this clonotype. The V call is TRBV7-2, the J call TRBJ1-1; D is uncertain. This CDR3 comprises 12 residues. The ends were cut back, 3 bases at V and 4 bases at J, with 6 bases in the middle. Germline V gene data show CDR1 as SGHTA and CDR2 as FQGNSA. Here the CDR3 reads CASSLIFTEAFF. CDR3 DNA sequence: TGTGCCAGCAGCTTGATTTTCACTGAAGCTTTCTTT.

This clonotype has more than one count but fewer than ten. This chain links TRBV7-9 with TRBJ2-7; 7 bases agree with TRBD1. CDR1 SEHNR and CDR2 FQNEAQ come from the germline V gene (reference sequence). CDR3 size: 15 residues. The J segment lost 3 bases and the V segment lost 1 base, leaving 6 bases of the junction unmatched. The DNA for the CDR3 is TGTGCCAGCAGCTTAGGACAGGGTATGGACTACGAGCAGTACTTC. Its translation: CASSLGQGMDYEQYF.

V and J are TRBV5-6 and TRBJ2-6; D not certain. With 2 bases removed from V and 0 bases from J, the gap between germline ends came to 21 bases. The CDR3 is made up of 20 amino acids. Germline CDR1 SGHDT, CDR2 YYEEEE. CDR3 in DNA: TGTGCCAGCAGCTTTTACCAAGGACCGAACTCCCACTCTGGGGCCAACGTCCTGACTTTC. Its translation: CASSFYQGPNSHSGANVLTF. The full variable domain, its missing parts supplied by reference TRBV5-6 and TRBJ2-6, is DAGVTQSPTHLIKTRGQQVTLRCSPKSGHDTVSWYQQALGQGPQFIFQYYEEEERQRGNFPDRFSGHQFPNYSSELNVNALLLGDSALYLCASSFYQGPNSHSGANVLTFGAGSRLTVL.

Ten or more counts support this clonotype. The chain links TRBV7-8 to TRBJ1-2; D gene uncertain. Deletions cut 1 base from V and 1 base from J, with 4 bases between. The germline gives CDR1 SGHVS, CDR2 FQNEAQ. The length of the CDR3 is 13 residues. CDR3 DNA sequence: TGTGCCAGCAGCTTAGGGGATAACTATGGCTACACCTTC. Its translation: CASSLGDNYGYTF.

This clonotype has a handful of counts. The chain joins TRBV7-9 to TRBJ2-7; D could derive from TRBD1 or TRBD2 (5 bases each). Trimming left V 5 bases short and J 3 bases short, with 14 bases between. Germline-derived CDR1 and CDR2 are SEHNR and FQNEAQ (reference sequence). CDR3 length equals 14 residues. The DNA of the CDR3 is TGTGCCAGCAGCCACGGGACGCTTATCTACGAGCAGTACTTC. It specifies CASSHGTLIYEQYF. Full variable domain (rest looked up from reference TRBV7-9 and TRBJ2-7): DTGVSQNPRHKITKRGQNVTFRCDPISEHNRLYWYRQTLGQGPEFLTYFQNEAQLEKSRLLSDRFSAERPKGSFSTLEIQRTEQGDSAMYLCASSHGTLIYEQYFGPGTRLTVT.

The chain couples TRBV5-6 to TRBJ1-2; 7 bases match TRBD1. There are 14 residues in the CDR3. Germline V CDR1 and CDR2: SGHDT, YYEEEE. Unmatched junction bases numbered 8, after V lost 3 bases and J lost 6 bases. CDR3 nucleotide sequence: TGTGCCAGCAGCTCGGATGAGGGGGCGCATGGCTACACCTTC. It yields the protein CASSSDEGAHGYTF.